Each of the 21 T cell receptor beta chains below was sequenced from the same sample in a study of response to subunit inactivated influenza vaccine. TCRdb reanalysed the RT-PCR reads using MiXCR and keeps one entry per CDR3 protein. The table lists 700,000 to 900,000 distinct CDR3 sequences, less than 25% of them singletons. The material was PBMCs from blood, obtained 5 days after vaccination. The source of these receptors is a man aged 45-65 years who received an inactivated influenza vaccine.

This clonotype has a handful of counts. This chain joins TRBV4-2 and TRBJ2-7; 7 bases agree with TRBD1. Germline assignment: CDR1 LGHNA and CDR2 YNFKEQ. V shed 2 bases and J 3 bases; nucleotides not matched to a gene: 7. This CDR3 spans 15 amino acids. The CDR3 DNA sequence: TGTGCCAGCAGCCAAACCAGGACAGGTCTCTACGAGCAGTACTTC. As protein: CASSQTRTGLYEQYF.

This chain connects TRBV5-6 to TRBJ2-7; D gene unclear. The CDR3 loop spans 12 amino acids. The germline CDR1 and CDR2 sequences are SGHDT and YYEEEE. V was cut by 1 base and J by 3 bases, with 5 bases left in between. CDR3 coding DNA: TGTGCCAGCAGCTTGATGAGCTACGAGCAGTACTTC. This codes for CASSLMSYEQYF.

Comments on this clonotype: The junction departs from germline at one end; a sequencing error may be responsible. This chain connects TRBV7-8 to TRBJ1-1; no clear D gene. Per the germline V gene, CDR1 is SGHVS and CDR2 is FQNEAQ. This CDR3 contains 13 residues. The CDR3 DNA follows: TGTGCCAGCAGCGCCAGTAGGAACGCTGAAGCTTTCTTT. As protein: CASSASRNAEAFF.

In this sample, this clonotype turned up many times. One junction end does not reproduce the germline sequence, and a read error may be involved. This chain links TRBV20-1 with TRBJ2-4; 12 bases map to TRBD2. The germline gives CDR1 DFQATT, CDR2 SNEGSKA (reference sequence). This CDR3 comprises 13 residues. The CDR3 region has the DNA TGCAGTACTAGACTAGCGGGAGAGGACATTCAGTACTTC. Translating gives CSTRLAGEDIQYF.

This clonotype was detected ten times or more. The rearrangement joins TRBV18 to TRBJ2-3, with D unresolved. The CDR3 contains 12 residues. The germline gives CDR1 KGHSH, CDR2 LQKENI. V dropped 1 base and J dropped 4 bases, with 3 bases sitting between them. The CDR3 nucleotides read TGTGCCAGCTCACCACTGGCAGATACGCAGTATTTT. Protein sequence: CASSPLADTQYF.

The rearrangement joins TRBV28 to TRBJ2-1; a weak D match, TRBD2 (6 bases). The V gene's germline CDR1 is MDHEN and CDR2 SYDVKM. Trimming cost V 4 bases and J 0 bases, with 16 bases left between them. This CDR3 region has 17 residues. Here the CDR3 DNA reads TGTGCCAGCAGTTCCCCCGCAGCGGGTAACTCCTACAATGAGCAGTTCTTC. Its protein product is CASSSPAAGNSYNEQFF. The full variable domain, with the rest looked up from reference TRBV28 and TRBJ2-1, is DVKVTQSSRYLVKRTGEKVFLECVQDMDHENMFWYRQDPGLGLRLIYFSYDVKMKEKGDIPEGYSVSREKKERFSLILESASTNQTSMYLCASSSPAAGNSYNEQFFGPGTRLTVL.

This sequence joins TRBV7-9 and TRBJ2-7; unclear D gene. The germline gives CDR1 SEHNR, CDR2 FQNEAQ (reference sequence). The ends were cut back, 1 base at V and 5 bases at J, with 21 bases in the middle. The CDR3 is 17 residues long. In DNA form, the CDR3 reads TGTGCCAGCAGCTTAGTTCCGTTTTTACCTCTCGCCCACGAGCAGTACTTC. Translated: CASSLVPFLPLAHEQYF.

This clonotype was seen a few times. The chain recombines TRBV9 with TRBJ2-3; D uncertain. Trimming removed 1 base from V and 6 bases from J, with 12 bases in between. CDR3 length: 14 amino acids. Germline V gives CDR1 SGDLS, CDR2 YYNGEE. The CDR3 region has the DNA TGTGCCAGCAGCGTAAGGGTCCCCCCCGATACGCAGTATTTT. Amino acid sequence: CASSVRVPPDTQYF.

The V call is TRBV5-6, the J call TRBJ2-7; the D gene is possibly TRBD1 (5 bases). Trimming stripped 3 bases from V and 3 bases from J, with 10 bases between. The CDR3 consists of 13 residues. Germline lookup yields CDR1 SGHDT and CDR2 YYEEEE. The DNA for the CDR3 is TGTGCCAGCAGCTCCATAGACAGCTACGAGCAGTACTTC. Protein product: CASSSIDSYEQYF.

This clonotype has a handful of counts. The chain has TRBV6-1 and TRBJ2-1; D ambiguous. V was cut by 2 bases and J by 3 bases, with 5 bases left in between. Germline V lookup: CDR1 MNHNS, CDR2 SASEGT. The CDR3 runs to 13 residues. CDR3 in DNA: TGTGCCAGCAGTGAAACGGTCTACAATGAGCAGTTCTTC. This codes for CASSETVYNEQFF.

The chain is built from TRBV7-2 and TRBJ2-1, with D possibly matching TRBD2 (6 bases). This CDR3 region has 15 residues. The germline V gene has CDR1 SGHTA and CDR2 FQGNSA. Trimming took off 4 bases at V and 0 bases at J, with 10 bases between the two ends. The CDR3 sequence: CASSYGTASYNEQFF. DNA of the CDR3: TGTGCCAGCAGCTACGGGACTGCCTCCTACAATGAGCAGTTCTTC.

This clonotype was seen many times. V and J are TRBV12-3 or TRBV12-4 and TRBJ2-7; TRBD1 aligns across 8 bases. The CDR3 has 12 residues. V lost 8 bases and J lost 3; bases outside the gene matches: 3. The CDR3 DNA reads as TGTGCCAGCGGGACAGGTGGCTACGAGCAGTACTTC. Amino acid sequence: CASGTGGYEQYF.

The chain carries TRBV5-1 and TRBJ2-5; TRBD2 aligns across 10 bases. In germline, CDR1 is SGHRS, CDR2 YFSETQ. The CDR3 consists of 17 residues. Unmatched junction bases numbered 10, after V lost 4 bases and J lost 1 base. The CDR3 loop reads CASSLLGTSARQETQYF. The DNA for the CDR3 is TGCGCCAGCAGCCTATTGGGGACTAGCGCCCGCCAAGAGACCCAGTACTTC.

This clonotype was detected a few times. The chain employs TRBV18 and TRBJ2-2; D is possibly TRBD2 (5 bases). CDR3 length: 14 residues. CDR1 and CDR2 from the germline V gene are KGHSH and LQKENI. Trimming cost V 3 bases and J 13 bases, with 18 bases left between them. CDR3 residues: CASSPDHTPGMLFF. DNA of the CDR3: TGTGCCAGCTCACCGGACCACACACCCGGGATGCTGTTTTTT.

CDR3 bases: TGTGCCAGTAGGGGGAACTTCCTCTATGGCTACACCTTC. It specifies CASRGNFLYGYTF. This rearrangement joins TRBV19 to TRBJ1-2, with D unresolved. The V gene lost 6 bases and the J gene lost 4 bases, with 12 bases spanning the gap. CDR1 and CDR2 from the germline V gene are LNHDA and SQIVND (reference sequence). The CDR3 runs to 13 residues.

This sequence joins TRBV6-5 and TRBJ1-2; D is possibly TRBD1 (5 bases). The CDR3 has 17 amino acids. The germline CDR1 and CDR2 sequences are MNHEY and SVGAGI. Trimming took off 0 bases at V and 1 base at J, with 15 bases between the two ends. As DNA, the CDR3 is TGTGCCAGCAGTTACTCGAAGAGTCGGGGGGGTAACTATGGCTACACCTTC. Residues: CASSYSKSRGGNYGYTF.

V is TRBV12-3 or TRBV12-4 and J is TRBJ2-5; 10 bases fit TRBD2. V dropped 3 bases and J dropped 3; count of bases not matched to a gene: 7. CDR3 length equals 16 residues. CDR3 coding DNA: TGTGCCAGCAGTTTCCGTAGCGGGGGGTCCAAAGAGACCCAGTACTTC. This sequence encodes CASSFRSGGSKETQYF.

The V and J genes are TRBV24-1 and TRBJ2-1, with a possible D match to TRBD2 (6 bases). Trimming took off 4 bases at V and 3 bases at J, with 18 bases between the two ends. This CDR3 comprises 17 residues. The germline V gene has CDR1 KGHDR and CDR2 SFDVKD. The CDR3 sequence is CATSDLTLSGDYNEQFF. CDR3 coding DNA: TGTGCCACCAGTGACCTGACCCTTAGCGGTGACTACAATGAGCAGTTCTTC.

The gene calls are TRBV15 and TRBJ2-7, with 7 nucleotides matching TRBD1. The CDR3 has 15 amino acids. The germline CDR1 and CDR2 sequences are LNHNV and YYDKDF (reference sequence). Germline trimming cut 0 bases from V and 2 bases from J; bases unmatched to any gene: 4. The CDR3, as DNA: TGTGCCACCAGCAGAGATTATCAGGGGGCCTACGAGCAGTACTTC. It encodes CATSRDYQGAYEQYF.

The V and J genes are TRBV12-3 or TRBV12-4 and TRBJ2-5; 7 nucleotides line up with TRBD2. The ends lost 7 bases at V and 2 bases at J; junction bases unmatched: 10. CDR3 length: 15 amino acids. For the CDR3, the DNA is TGTGCCAGCACCCCTTTAGCGGGTTGGCAAGAGACCCAGTACTTC. As protein: CASTPLAGWQETQYF.

This clonotype was observed a few times. The chain recombines TRBV12-3 or TRBV12-4 with TRBJ2-2, with a possible D match to TRBD2 (5 bases). V shed 3 bases and J shed 5 bases, with 16 bases lying between them. The CDR3 has 16 amino acids. The CDR3 reads CASSFFPRAETGELFF. The CDR3 region has the DNA TGTGCCAGCAGTTTTTTTCCGAGGGCCGAGACCGGGGAGCTGTTTTTT.